This is a list of T cell receptor beta chains from one sample in a study of blood T cells in healthy people across ages. TCRdb re-called the 5' RACE reads through MiXCR, storing one row per CDR3 protein. The sample has over a million distinct CDR3 sequences, less than 25% seen once. The same data also contributed to another study, on T cells of mothers and their children.

Sequencing was performed on blood. Receptors originate from a girl under 10 years old in good health. CDR3s include the opening cysteine and the closing phenylalanine or tryptophan. A D gene is named only where the DNA matches it firmly. Clone size is given for some rows only: seen once, a few or many times, or a class if the clone is expanded.

>-|TRBJ2-1|TRBD2|15|TRBV5-4
TGTGCCAGCAGCAAGAACCAGCGGGAGGCCAATGAGCAGTTCTTC
CASSKNQREANEQFF
>-|TRBJ1-1|-|14|TRBV2
TGTGCCAGCAGTGAAGAGGGACGGAACACTGAAGCTTTCTTT
CASSEEGRNTEAFF
>few|TRBJ1-2|-|15|TRBV27
TGTGCCAGCAGTCCTTCCTTTAGGGGCGACTATGGCTACACCTTC
CASSPSFRGDYGYTF
>-|TRBJ2-3|TRBD1|17|TRBV13
TGTGCCGGCAGCCAGACACCGGGACAGGGAGCCGGGGATACGCAGTATTTT
CAGSQTPGQGAGDTQYF
>few|TRBJ2-7|TRBD1|15|TRBV7-9
TGTGCCAGCAGCCTGGACAGGACCCTCTCCTACGAGCAGTACTTC
CASSLDRTLSYEQYF
>few|TRBJ2-5|-|14|TRBV20-1
TGCAGTGCTAGCGGGAAGGCTCCGGGGAACGAGCGGTACTTC
CSASGKAPGNERYF
>-|TRBJ2-1|-|15|TRBV24-1
TGTGCCACCAGTGATTTAAAGGGGGTTGGCTATGAGCAGTTCTTC
CATSDLKGVGYEQFF
>few|TRBJ2-7|-|15|TRBV19
TGTGCCAGTAGTATAGCCGCATCGTCTTCCTACGAGCAGTACTTC
CASSIAASSSYEQYF
>-|TRBJ2-3|TRBD2|17|TRBV7-9
TGTGCCAGCAGCTTTTTTGTGGCGGGGGGGCCGACAGATACGCAGTATTTT
CASSFFVAGGPTDTQYF
>-|TRBJ2-2|TRBD2|16|TRBV12-3/TRBV12-4
TGTGCCAGCAGTTTGTCCCCTAGCGGGAGAACCGGGGAGCTGTTTTTT
CASSLSPSGRTGELFF
>-|TRBJ1-1|-|16|TRBV5-1
TGCGCCAGCAGCCCCTCGCGGTCCGGGGGGAACACTGAAGCTTTCTTT
CASSPSRSGGNTEAFF
>few|TRBJ2-3|-|14|TRBV7-3
TGTGCCAGCAGACCAGCCGCTAGCACAGATACGCAGTATTTT
CASRPAASTDTQYF
>-|TRBJ2-6|TRBD1|17|TRBV7-9
TGTGCCATCGAGGACAGGGACCCCTATTCTGGGGCCAACGTCCTGACTTTC
CAIEDRDPYSGANVLTF
>few|TRBJ2-2|-|15|TRBV7-7
TGTGCTAGCAGCTTAGAACGGCAGAACACCGGGGAGCTGTTTTTT
CASSLERQNTGELFF
>-|TRBJ2-3|TRBD1|13|TRBV29-1
TGCAGCGTCGAGACAGGGATAAGCGGTACGCAGTATTTT
CSVETGISGTQYF
>few|TRBJ2-3|-|13|TRBV9
TGTGCCAGCGGCGCCGACGGGTCAGATACGCAGTATTTT
CASGADGSDTQYF
>few|TRBJ2-7|TRBD2|14|TRBV20-1
TGCAGTGCTAGAGGCGCTAGCGGGGGCTACGAGCAGTACTTC
CSARGASGGYEQYF
>-|TRBJ1-4|-|18|TRBV5-6
TGTGCCAGCAGCTTCTCGTTTTGGACCCCCTTACGGGATGAAAAACTGTTTTTT
CASSFSFWTPLRDEKLFF
>few|TRBJ2-5|-|13|TRBV29-1
TGCAGCGTTGTGCCGGACAGCCAAGAGACCCAGTACTTC
CSVVPDSQETQYF
>-|TRBJ2-1|-|15|TRBV7-6
TGTGCCAGCAGCTTTGGGGCCGGGGGCAGGAATGAGCAGTTCTTC
CASSFGAGGRNEQFF
>-|TRBJ2-5|-|17|TRBV24-1
TGTGCCACCAGTGATTTTAGCGGTGACCTGCTCCGCGAGACCCAGTACTTC
CATSDFSGDLLRETQYF
>-|TRBJ2-1|-|14|TRBV5-5
TGTGCCAGCAGCTTGTCTACGGCATCGGTTGAGCAGTTCTTC
CASSLSTASVEQFF
>few|TRBJ1-2|-|16|TRBV29-1
TGCAGCGTTTCAACAATCGAAGCAGGGTTAGGCTATGGCTACACCTTC
CSVSTIEAGLGYGYTF
>few|TRBJ2-3|TRBD1|17|TRBV4-3
TGCGCCAGCAGCCAAGATGGGACAGGGGGCAATTTAGATACGCAGTATTTT
CASSQDGTGGNLDTQYF
>-|TRBJ2-1|TRBD2|15|TRBV20-1
TGCAGTGCTGACCTCAGCGGGAGATCAGGAAATGAGCAGTTCTTC
CSADLSGRSGNEQFF
>-|TRBJ2-7|-|12|TRBV29-1
TGCAGCGCTCTTGAAGGGAACTACGAGCAGTACTTC
CSALEGNYEQYF
>-|TRBJ1-4|-|14|TRBV12-3/TRBV12-4
TGTGCCAGCAGTTTAGAGCGATTGAATGAAAAACTGTTTTTT
CASSLERLNEKLFF
>few|TRBJ2-2|-|15|TRBV5-1
TGCGCCAGCAGCCAGCCCATTCCGAACACCGGGGAGCTGTTTTTT
CASSQPIPNTGELFF
>-|TRBJ2-5|-|12|TRBV29-1
TGCAGCGAACGTGATGGAGGGGAGACCCAGTACTTC
CSERDGGETQYF
>few|TRBJ1-2|TRBD1|14|TRBV12-3/TRBV12-4
TGTGCCAGCAGTCCCGACAGGGGGTTGGCGGGCTACACCTTC
CASSPDRGLAGYTF
>-|TRBJ2-2|-|16|TRBV29-1
TGCAGCGCCGTCTCGATGGCCGGTTCGGTACCCGGGGAGCTGTTTTTT
CSAVSMAGSVPGELFF
>-|TRBJ2-2|TRBD2|20|TRBV7-8
TGTGCCAGCAGCTTTTTTATAGGAATAGCGGGGAGTCAACACGGCGGGGAGCTGTTTTTT
CASSFFIGIAGSQHGGELFF
>few|TRBJ1-1|TRBD1|15|TRBV5-1
TGCGCCAGCAGGTTATCGACAGGGATGAACACTGAAGCTTTCTTT
CASRLSTGMNTEAFF
>-|TRBJ1-5|-|16|TRBV7-8
TGTGCCAGCAGCCCCCGAACCATTGATTCTCATCAGCCCCAGCATTTT
CASSPRTIDSHQPQHF
>-|TRBJ2-4|-|16|TRBV7-2
TGTGCCAGCAGCTTAGCAACTATGATCCCCAAAAACATTCAGTACTTC
CASSLATMIPKNIQYF
>few|TRBJ2-7|TRBD2|17|TRBV7-2
TGTGCCAGCAGCCAGACTTTTGGCGGGAGGGCCTCCTGCGAGCAGTACTTC
CASSQTFGGRASCEQYF
>-|TRBJ2-5|-|14|TRBV7-2
TGTGCCAGCAGCTTAGCGGGGAGACAGCAAACCCAGTACTTC
CASSLAGRQQTQYF
>-|TRBJ2-1|-|13|TRBV4-1
TGCGCCAGCAGCCATCCGGGGTCAGGTGAGCAGTTCTTC
CASSHPGSGEQFF
>few|TRBJ1-2|TRBD1|16|TRBV7-9
TGTGCCAGCAGCCCCGGGACAGAAGTCGGAAACTATGGCTACACCTTC
CASSPGTEVGNYGYTF
>few|TRBJ2-7|-|11|TRBV4-1
TGCGCCAGCAGCCAAGCCAGAGAGCAGTACTTC
CASSQAREQYF
>few|TRBJ2-2|TRBD2|15|TRBV27
TGTGCCAGCACCCTAGCGGCAGGGAGTTCCGGGGAGCTGTTTTTT
CASTLAAGSSGELFF
>-|TRBJ1-1|-|10|TRBV7-9
TGTGCCAGCTTCGGGACTGAAGCTTTCTTT
CASFGTEAFF
>few|TRBJ1-4|-|15|TRBV27
TGTGCCAGCAGTTGGTTCGGGTCTCCTAATGAAAAACTGTTTTTT
CASSWFGSPNEKLFF
>-|TRBJ2-2|TRBD2|15|TRBV5-5
TGTGCCAGCAGGACTAGCGGAGTGAACACCGGGGAGCTGTTTTTT
CASRTSGVNTGELFF
>many|TRBJ2-5|-|13|TRBV11-2
TGTGCCAGCAGCTCCCTTCGAGGGGAGACCCAGTACTTC
CASSSLRGETQYF
>few|TRBJ2-7|-|14|TRBV28
TGTGCCAGCAGTAAGAGCATTGGGGTCTACGAGCAGTACTTC
CASSKSIGVYEQYF
>-|TRBJ2-1|-|14|TRBV7-2
TGTGCCAGCAGCTTACGAACAGGGCACAATGAGCAGTTCTTC
CASSLRTGHNEQFF
>-|TRBJ2-7|-|14|TRBV6-1
TGTGCCAGCAGTCTTCGGCCCTTTACTTACGAGCAGTACTTC
CASSLRPFTYEQYF
>few|TRBJ2-3|TRBD1|16|TRBV24-1
TGTGCCACCAGTGAGACTCAAACAGGGGTAGGAGATACGCAGTATTTT
CATSETQTGVGDTQYF
>few|TRBJ2-2|TRBD1|14|TRBV2
TGTGCCGGGCTGGACAGGGCCTACACCGGGGAGCTGTTTTTT
CAGLDRAYTGELFF